This TCR beta chain came from a study of blood T cell repertoires in COVID-19. Study at large: Sites across the United States, Italy and Spain contributed samples from acute and convalescent COVID-19. T cells, B-cell-depleted T cells, or PBMCs provided the cDNA or gDNA that served as material.

CDR1 and CDR2 from the germline V gene are SGDLS and YYNGEE. CDR3 size: 14 residues. Trimming cost V 6 bases and J 4 bases; bases outside gene matches: 6. As handled by the study authors: Estimation of nucleated cell counts relied on the amplification of reference gene primers. Using immunoSEQ multiplex PCR, the repertoire was profiled, and TCRdb retains in-frame clones only, with some absent. V, J and clone size are taken as reported in that table, and D and trimming were inferred from the DNA itself. Among fewer than 350,000 clones listed, under 90% were seen once. The sequenced material came from peripheral blood. This clonotype originated in a woman in her fifties or sixties with active or convalescent COVID-19. The V call is TRBV9, the J call TRBJ1-3; 8 bases are shared with TRBD1. This chain's CDR3 is CASNPSGGGNTIYF. CDR3 DNA sequence: TGTGCCAGCAACCCTTCAGGGGGCGGAAACACCATATATTTT.